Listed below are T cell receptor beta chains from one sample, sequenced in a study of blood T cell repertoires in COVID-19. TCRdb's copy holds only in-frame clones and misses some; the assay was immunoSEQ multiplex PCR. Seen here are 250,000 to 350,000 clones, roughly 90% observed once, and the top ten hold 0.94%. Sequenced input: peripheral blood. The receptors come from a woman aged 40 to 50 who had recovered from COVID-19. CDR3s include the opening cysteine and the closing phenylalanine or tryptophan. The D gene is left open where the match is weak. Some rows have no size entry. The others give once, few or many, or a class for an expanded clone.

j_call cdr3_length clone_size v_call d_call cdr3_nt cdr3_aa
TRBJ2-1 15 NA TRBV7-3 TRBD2 TGTGCCAGCAGCTTAGCACTAGCGGGAACGAATGAGCAGTTCTTC CASSLALAGTNEQFF
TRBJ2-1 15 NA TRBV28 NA TGTGCCAGCATTTTCTCCGGGGGAGGTGGTGATGAGCAGTTCTTC CASIFSGGGGDEQFF
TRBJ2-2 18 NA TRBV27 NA TGTGCCAGCAGTCCAAACCCTTCGACAGCCACGAACACCGGGGAGCTGTTTTTT CASSPNPSTATNTGELFF
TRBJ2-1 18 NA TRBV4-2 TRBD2 TGTGCCAGCAGCCAAGATATCCCACTAGCGGGACAAGTCAATGAGCAGTTCTTC CASSQDIPLAGQVNEQFF
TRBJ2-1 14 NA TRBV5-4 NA TGTGCCAGCAGTACAACCGGGACCTACAATGAGCAGTTCTTC CASSTTGTYNEQFF
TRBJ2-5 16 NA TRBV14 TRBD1 TGTGCCAGCAGCCGAGGACAGGGGACGTACCAAGAGACCCAGTACTTC CASSRGQGTYQETQYF
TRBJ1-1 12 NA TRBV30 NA TGTGCCTATGGGGGGGACGGGACTGAAGCTTTCTTT CAYGGDGTEAFF
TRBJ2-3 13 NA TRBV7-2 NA TGTGCCAGCAGCTTAACGGTCGCAGATACGCAGTATTTT CASSLTVADTQYF
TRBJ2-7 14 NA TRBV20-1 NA TGCAGTGCCAGTCGAGGGTGGGAGTCCTACGAGCAGTACTTC CSASRGWESYEQYF
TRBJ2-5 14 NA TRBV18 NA TGTGCCAGCTCACCGGTTAGCGGCCAAGAGACCCAGTACTTC CASSPVSGQETQYF
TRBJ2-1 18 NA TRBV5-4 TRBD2 TGTGCCAGCAGCTTACCGGGACTAGCGGAGTTGGGCGGCAATGAGCAGTTCTTC CASSLPGLAELGGNEQFF
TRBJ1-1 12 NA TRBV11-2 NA TGTGCCAGCAGCTTAAACTTGCCTGAAGCTTTCTTT CASSLNLPEAFF
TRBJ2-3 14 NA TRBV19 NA TGTGCCAGTAGGGATCTAGTGGATGCAGATACGCAGTATTTT CASRDLVDADTQYF
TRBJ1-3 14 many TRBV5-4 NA TGTGCCAGCAGCTTGGGACAATCTGGAAACACCATATATTTT CASSLGQSGNTIYF
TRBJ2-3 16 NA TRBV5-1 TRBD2 TGCGCCAGCAGGGGACTAGCGGGAGGACCCACAGATACGCAGTATTTT CASRGLAGGPTDTQYF
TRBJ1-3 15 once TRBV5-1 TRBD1 TGCGCCAGCAGCCCCGACAGGGGGTCTGGAAACACCATATATTTT CASSPDRGSGNTIYF
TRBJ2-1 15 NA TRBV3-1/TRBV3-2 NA TGTGCCAGCAGCCCCGTGTCGGGAGCAGTTGGTGAGCAGTTCTTC CASSPVSGAVGEQFF
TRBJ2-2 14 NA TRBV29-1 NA TGCAGCGCCTCCCGGCAGGGGAACACCGGGGAGCTGTTTTTT CSASRQGNTGELFF
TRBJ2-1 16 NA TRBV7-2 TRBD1 TGTGCCAGCAGCTTAGAGGGGACAGGGGGGTGGAATGAGCAGTTCTTC CASSLEGTGGWNEQFF
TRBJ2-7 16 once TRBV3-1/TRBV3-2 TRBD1 TGTGCCAGCAGCCGGCGCCGGGACAGCAAGACCTACGAGCAGTACTTC CASSRRRDSKTYEQYF
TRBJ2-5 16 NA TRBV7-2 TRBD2 TGTGCCAGCAGCAAGAACGGGAGGGCCTTGGGAGAGACCCAGTACTTC CASSKNGRALGETQYF
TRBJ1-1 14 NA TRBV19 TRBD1 TGTGCCAGTAGTGAACGTACGCGGACAGGGTCGGCTTTCTTT CASSERTRTGSAFF
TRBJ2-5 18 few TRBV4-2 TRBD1 TGTGCCAGCAGCCAAGACCCGGACAGGGCCCCATTTCAAGAGACCCAGTACTTC CASSQDPDRAPFQETQYF
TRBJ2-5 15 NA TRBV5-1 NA TGCGCCAGCAGCTTGGAACTAGCACTGGGAGAGACCCAGTACTTC CASSLELALGETQYF
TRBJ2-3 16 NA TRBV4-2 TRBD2 TGTGCCAGCAGCCAACTTCTAGCGGGAGACACAGATACGCAGTATTTT CASSQLLAGDTDTQYF
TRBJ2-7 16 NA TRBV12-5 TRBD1 TGTGCTAGTGGTCCCGAGGGACAGTGGCCCGCCTACGAGCAGTACTTC CASGPEGQWPAYEQYF
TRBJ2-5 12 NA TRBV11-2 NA TGTGCCAGCAGCTTAGGGGCAGAGACCCAGTACTTC CASSLGAETQYF
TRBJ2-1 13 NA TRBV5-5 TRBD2 TGTGCCAGCAGCTTGGAATGGGGGGGACAGCAGTTCTTC CASSLEWGGQQFF